A selection of T cell receptor beta chains follows, all from one sample in a study of T cells in tuberculosis. TCRdb keeps only in-frame clones here, not all; method: immunoSEQ multiplex PCR. The sample has 7,500 to 8,500 clones, roughly 94% seen once. The sequenced sample was PBMCs. These receptors all stem from an adult with tuberculosis. Each CDR3 is given with its conserved first and last residue. Each record gives: clone size, V gene, J gene, D gene, CDR3 DNA, CDR3 protein. A D gene is named only where the DNA matches it firmly. Size is omitted from some rows. Given values are once, few, many or a class for expanded clones.

>.|TRBV10-1|TRBJ2-7|TRBD1
TGCGCCAGCGCCCCCGGGACAGGGCGCGACGAGCAGTACTTC
CASAPGTGRDEQYF
>.|TRBV10-1|TRBJ1-2|.
TGCGCCACTGAGTGGCGGGCTGGCTACACCTTC
CATEWRAGYTF
>few|TRBV5-6|TRBJ1-2|.
TGTGCCAGCAGCTTGATGGGGCGAGACGCTGGCTACACCTTC
CASSLMGRDAGYTF
>.|TRBV7-2|TRBJ1-1|.
TGTGCCAGCAGCTTTAGGGGTAGGACTGAAGCTTTCTTT
CASSFRGRTEAFF
>.|TRBV4-1|TRBJ2-3|TRBD1
TGCGCCAGCAGCCAAGATGTAGGACAGGGGGCAGATACGCAGTATTTT
CASSQDVGQGADTQYF
>.|TRBV5-1|TRBJ2-1|.
TGCGCCAGCAGCTTGGAGGAGATTAAGGTGGATGAGCAGTTCTTC
CASSLEEIKVDEQFF
>.|TRBV12-5|TRBJ2-2|.
TGTGCTAGTGGTTTGGTGGGCGGGGTCGGGACCGGGGAGCTGTTTTTT
CASGLVGGVGTGELFF
>.|TRBV5-1|TRBJ1-1|.
TGCGCCAGCAGCCCCAGGGGTCGCCTCATGAACACTGAAGCTTTCTTT
CASSPRGRLMNTEAFF
>.|TRBV7-7|TRBJ2-5|TRBD2
TGTGCCAGCAGCTTAGCGAGCGGGAGTGGCGAGACCCAGTACTTC
CASSLASGSGETQYF
>few|TRBV4-1|TRBJ1-3|.
TGCGCCAGCAGCCGGATTGGGGGCCCGGGAAACACCATATATTTT
CASSRIGGPGNTIYF
>.|TRBV7-6|TRBJ1-3|TRBD1
TGTGCCTTTAACAGGGGTGGATCTGGAAACACCATATATTTT
CAFNRGGSGNTIYF
>.|TRBV6-4|TRBJ2-2|TRBD2
TGTGCCAGCAGGGCTAGCGGGAGGCCCAGGGGCGGGGAGCTGTTTTTT
CASRASGRPRGGELFF
>.|TRBV4-1|TRBJ2-2|.
TGCGCCAGCAGCCAAGTCGGTAACGGGGAGCTGTTTTTT
CASSQVGNGELFF
>.|TRBV10-3|TRBJ1-2|TRBD1
TGTGCCATCAGCGGGACAGGGTTTAACTATGGCTACACCTTC
CAISGTGFNYGYTF
>.|TRBV29-1|TRBJ2-7|TRBD2
TGCAGCGTTCGAGCGGGGCTCTCCTACGAGCAGTACTTC
CSVRAGLSYEQYF
>.|TRBV2|TRBJ1-5|TRBD1
TGTGCCAGCAGTGTACAGGGGCCCAATCAGCCCCAGCATTTT
CASSVQGPNQPQHF
>.|TRBV10-2|TRBJ2-7|TRBD1
TGCGCCAGCAGCGCAGGGGGCGTCTTCCACGAGCAGTACTTC
CASSAGGVFHEQYF
>.|TRBV6-1|TRBJ1-6|.
TGTGCCAGCAGTGAAGCGAGGGCAGCCCTCCACTTT
CASSEARAALHF
>.|TRBV25-1|TRBJ2-6|.
TGTGCCAGCGGGGCCGGGGCCAACGTCCTGACTTTC
CASGAGANVLTF
>.|TRBV7-9|TRBJ1-1|TRBD1
TGTGCCAGCAGACGGACAGGGGACACTGAAGCTTTCTTT
CASRRTGDTEAFF
>few|TRBV30|TRBJ1-5|.
TGTGCCTGGAGTGGCGGGATTCAGCCCCAGCATTTT
CAWSGGIQPQHF